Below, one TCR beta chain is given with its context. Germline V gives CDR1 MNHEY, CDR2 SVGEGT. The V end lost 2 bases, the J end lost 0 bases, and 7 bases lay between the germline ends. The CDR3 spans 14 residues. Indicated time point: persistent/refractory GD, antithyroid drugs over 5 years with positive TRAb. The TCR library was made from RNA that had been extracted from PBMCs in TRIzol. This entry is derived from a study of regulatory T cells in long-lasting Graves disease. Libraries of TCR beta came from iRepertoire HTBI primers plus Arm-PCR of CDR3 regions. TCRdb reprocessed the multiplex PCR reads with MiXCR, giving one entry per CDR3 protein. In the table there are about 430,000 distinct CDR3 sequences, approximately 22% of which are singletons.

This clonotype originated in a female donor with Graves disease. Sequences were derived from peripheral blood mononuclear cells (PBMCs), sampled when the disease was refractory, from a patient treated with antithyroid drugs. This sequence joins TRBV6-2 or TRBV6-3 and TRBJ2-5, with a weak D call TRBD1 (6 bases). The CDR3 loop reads CASSYGTYQETQYF. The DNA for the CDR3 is TGTGCCAGCAGTTACGGGACATACCAAGAGACCCAGTACTTC.